What follows are 21 T cell receptor beta chains derived from one specimen sequenced in a study of technical replicates of blood from a few donors. Assay: immunoSEQ multiplex PCR; the TCRdb copy retains only in-frame clones and omits some. In the table there are some 90,000 clones, 90% to 95% of which are singletons. Sequences were obtained from T cells isolated from PBMCs. These receptors all stem from a human donor in good health.

CDR3 coding DNA: TGTGCCAGCAGGTATAGCGGGAGAGGGGCTGAGGATGAGCAGTTCTTC. Residues: CASRYSGRGAEDEQFF. The chain uses TRBV6-6 and TRBJ2-1; 9 positions match TRBD2. V lost 6 bases and J lost 8; bases outside the gene matches: 14. Looked up from germline, CDR1 is MNHNY and CDR2 is SVGAGI (reference sequence). This CDR3 is 16 amino acids long.

This clone was seen once. V is TRBV19 and J is TRBJ2-4; weak D call: TRBD2 (5 bases). The germline V gene has CDR1 LNHDA and CDR2 SQIVND (reference sequence). V was cut by 1 base and J by 1 base, with 17 bases left in between. The CDR3 is 18 residues long. The CDR3 loop reads CASSIGGDSLGAKNIQYF. CDR3 coding DNA: TGTGCCAGTAGTATAGGGGGAGACTCCCTCGGGGCCAAAAACATTCAGTACTTC.

This clone was counted once. CDR3 region: CASSSPPRGTSGRAGWYEQYF. DNA for the CDR3: TGTGCCAGCAGTTCACCTCCCCGTGGTACTAGCGGGAGGGCCGGGTGGTACGAGCAGTACTTC. The rearrangement joins TRBV27 to TRBJ2-7; 13 bases map to TRBD2. The CDR3 length is 21 residues. V lost 4 bases, J lost 4 bases, and 22 bases stayed unmatched. Germline values: CDR1 MNHEY, CDR2 SMNVEV (reference sequence).

The chain is built from TRBV6-1 and TRBJ2-1; no clear D. The germline V gene encodes CDR1 MNHNS and CDR2 SASEGT. V was pared by 3 bases and J by 5 bases, with 5 bases between. CDR3 length: 12 residues. The CDR3, as DNA: TGTGCCAGCAGTGACGGTGACAATGAGCAGTTCTTC. It translates to CASSDGDNEQFF.

This chain joins TRBV6-1 and TRBJ1-2; TRBD1 matches at 10 bases. The CDR3 is made up of 16 amino acids. CDR1 MNHNS and CDR2 SASEGT come from the germline V gene. After removal of 4 bases from V and 4 bases from J, the junction contained 9 bases not matched to a gene. The chain's CDR3 is CASSGPGQGTTYGYTF. The CDR3 nucleotides read TGTGCCAGCAGTGGACCGGGACAGGGGACCACCTATGGCTACACCTTC.

V and J are TRBV7-6 and TRBJ1-1; D call uncertain. Trimming shortened V by 0 bases and J by 1 base, and 3 bases separated the two germline ends. The germline V gene encodes CDR1 SGHVS and CDR2 FNYEAQ. The CDR3 runs to 13 residues. CDR3 amino acids: CASSLAGNTEAFF. The CDR3 region has the DNA TGTGCCAGCAGCTTAGCCGGGAACACTGAAGCTTTCTTT.

The V and J genes are TRBV23-1 and TRBJ2-7; D remains unclear. TRBV23-1 carries the ORF label, with uncertain function. The CDR3 has 14 amino acids. Between the trimmed V and J ends, which lost 4 bases and 3 bases, there was a span of 13 bases. In nucleotides, the CDR3 is TGCGCCAGCAGTCTATCACAGACCATCTACGAGCAGTACTTC. Protein product: CASSLSQTIYEQYF.

The gene calls are TRBV7-3 and TRBJ2-2; 8 nucleotides agree with TRBD2. The CDR3 consists of 16 residues. Germline assignment: CDR1 SGHTA and CDR2 FQGTGA. Losses at the gene ends were 4 bases for V and 7 bases for J; bases not matched to a gene: 11. The DNA for the CDR3 is TGTGCCAGCAGCTCAACCGAGCGGGAGTTAGTCGGGGAGCTGTTTTTT. The encoded protein is CASSSTERELVGELFF.

Written as DNA, the CDR3 is TGTGCCAGCAGCCTGCGGGGAAATAGCAATCAGCCCCAGCATTTT. The encoded protein is CASSLRGNSNQPQHF. The chain links TRBV7-9 to TRBJ1-5; unclear D gene. Trimming cost V 5 bases and J 0 bases, with 11 bases left between them. The CDR3 runs 15 residues. In germline, CDR1 is SEHNR, CDR2 FQNEAQ (reference sequence).

The chain's CDR3 is CASSQARGLEAFF. The CDR3 DNA sequence: TGCGCCAGCAGCCAAGCTAGGGGACTTGAAGCTTTCTTT. The gene calls are TRBV4-3 and TRBJ1-1; possibly TRBD1 for D (5 bases). V lost 1 base and J 7 bases, leaving 10 bases between the germline ends. This CDR3 spans 13 amino acids. Germline CDR1 reads LGHNA; CDR2 reads YSLEER.

CDR3 DNA sequence: TGTGCCAGCAGCCGTGCCGGGGAGACCCAGTACTTC. Its translation: CASSRAGETQYF. This chain uses TRBV5-4 with TRBJ2-5; unclear D gene. Germline values: CDR1 SGHNT, CDR2 YYREEE (reference sequence). The V and J ends lost 4 bases and 5 bases respectively, with 9 bases between them. There are 12 residues in the CDR3.

The chain combines TRBV9 with TRBJ1-2; D not certain. The CDR3 is made up of 11 amino acids. Germline V gene sequence: CDR1 SGDLS, CDR2 YYNGEE. V was shortened by 2 bases and J by 9 bases, with 8 bases between the two germline ends. The CDR3 DNA reads TGTGCCAGCAGCGTCGCGGGAAGCTACACCTTC. Amino acids: CASSVAGSYTF.

The chain links TRBV5-1 to TRBJ2-7, with D perhaps matching TRBD1 (6 bases). V was trimmed by 4 bases and J by 5 bases, leaving 16 bases between them. CDR1 SGHRS and CDR2 YFSETQ come from the germline V gene. CDR3 size: 14 residues. CDR3 amino acids: CASSGNREIHEQYF. The CDR3 DNA reads TGCGCCAGCAGCGGAAACAGGGAAATCCACGAGCAGTACTTC.

V gene TRBV6-5 combines with J gene TRBJ2-1; TRBD2 agrees at 13 bases. CDR1 MNHEY and CDR2 SVGAGI come from the germline V gene. The CDR3 consists of 14 residues. Trimming took 7 bases from V and 11 from J; bases not matched to a gene: 8. The DNA for the CDR3 is TGTGCCAGCATTCGGACTAGCGGGAGCCTGAAGCAGTTCTTC. This gives the protein CASIRTSGSLKQFF.

The gene calls are TRBV4-1 and TRBJ1-4, with 9 nucleotides matching TRBD1. CDR1 is MGHRA, CDR2 YSYEKL, per germline. V was clipped by 6 bases and J by 6 bases; unmatched bases: 5. The length of the CDR3 is 14 residues. Written as DNA, the CDR3 is TGCGCCAGCAGACAACGGGACAGGGATGAAAAACTGTTTTTT. Its protein is CASRQRDRDEKLFF.

This chain links TRBV9 with TRBJ1-4; D possibly corresponds to TRBD1 (5 bases). The V and J ends lost 3 bases and 2 bases respectively, with 14 bases between them. The CDR3 extends over 16 amino acids. Germline lookup yields CDR1 SGDLS and CDR2 YYNGEE. The CDR3 protein is CASSGTLRVTNEKLFF. Written as DNA, the CDR3 is TGTGCCAGCAGCGGAACACTCAGGGTGACTAATGAAAAACTGTTTTTT.

The V gene is TRBV15, the J gene TRBJ1-5; 9 bases are shared with TRBD1. The CDR3 has 15 residues. V was clipped by 3 bases and J by 3 bases; unmatched bases: 3. Per germline, CDR1 LNHNV and CDR2 YYDKDF (reference sequence). CDR3 region: CATSRGQGNNQPQHF. The DNA for the CDR3 is TGTGCCACCAGCAGGGGACAGGGAAACAATCAGCCCCAGCATTTT. The whole variable domain, remainder taken from reference TRBV15 and TRBJ1-5, is DAMVIQNPRYQVTQFGKPVTLSCSQTLNHNVMYWYQQKSSQAPKLLFHYYDKDFNNEADTPDNFQSRRPNTSFCFLDIRSPGLGDTAMYLCATSRGQGNNQPQHFGDGTRLSIL.

This clone appeared a single time. CDR3: CASSLLAGVGDTQYF. In DNA form, the CDR3 reads TGTGCCAGCAGCTTACTAGCGGGAGTGGGAGATACGCAGTATTTT. The chain carries TRBV7-2 and TRBJ2-3; TRBD2 matches at 10 bases. Germline CDR1 reads SGHTA; CDR2 reads FQGNSA. The CDR3 is 15 residues long. The trim removed 2 bases at V and 5 bases at J, leaving 4 bases unmatched.

This chain connects TRBV7-2 to TRBJ2-5, with D possibly being TRBD2 (5 bases). Germline loops: CDR1 SGHTA, CDR2 FQGNSA. V gave up 3 bases and J gave up 5 bases, with 19 bases separating them. The CDR3 is 16 amino acids. The CDR3 reads CASSLGPGLLPETQYF. The CDR3 nucleotides read TGTGCCAGCAGCTTGGGCCCAGGACTCCTTCCGGAGACCCAGTACTTC.

Details on this clone: At one boundary the junction diverges from the germline segment, which might be a read error. This rearrangement joins TRBV18 to TRBJ1-3; 9 bases are shared with TRBD1. This CDR3 contains 14 residues. CDR1 KGHSH and CDR2 LQKENI come from the germline V gene. CDR3 residues: CASSPPGQGTTIYF. The CDR3 DNA follows: TGTGCCAGCTCACCACCGGGACAGGGAACCACCATATATTTT.

This sequence joins TRBV2 and TRBJ1-2; TRBD1 matches 9 bases. V shed 6 bases and J 8 bases; nucleotides not matched to a gene: 7. The CDR3 is made up of 13 amino acids. In germline, CDR1 is SNHLY, CDR2 FYNNEI. The DNA of the CDR3 is TGTGCCAGCAGAGCGGGACAGGGAGGGGGCTACACCTTC. Translating it yields CASRAGQGGGYTF.